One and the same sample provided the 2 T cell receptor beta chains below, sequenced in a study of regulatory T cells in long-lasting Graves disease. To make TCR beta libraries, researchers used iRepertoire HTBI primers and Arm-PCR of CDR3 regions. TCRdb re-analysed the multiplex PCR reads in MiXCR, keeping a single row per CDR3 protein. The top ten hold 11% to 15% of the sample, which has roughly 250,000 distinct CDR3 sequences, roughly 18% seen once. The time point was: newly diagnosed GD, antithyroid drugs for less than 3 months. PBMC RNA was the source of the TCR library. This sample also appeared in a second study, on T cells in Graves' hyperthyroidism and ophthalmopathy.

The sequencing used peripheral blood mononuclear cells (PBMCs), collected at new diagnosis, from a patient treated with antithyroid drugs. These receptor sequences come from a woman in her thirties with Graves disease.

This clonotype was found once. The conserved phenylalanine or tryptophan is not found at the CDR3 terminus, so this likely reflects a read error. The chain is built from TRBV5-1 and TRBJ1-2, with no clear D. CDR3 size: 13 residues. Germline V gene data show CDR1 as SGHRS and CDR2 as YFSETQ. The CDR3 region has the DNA TGTGCCAGCAGCCAGGCACGACAAAGGGGCTACACCCTC. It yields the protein CASSQARQRGYTL.

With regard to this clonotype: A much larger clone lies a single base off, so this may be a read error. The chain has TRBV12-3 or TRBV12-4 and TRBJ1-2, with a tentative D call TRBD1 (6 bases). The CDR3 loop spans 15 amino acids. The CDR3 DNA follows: TGTGCCTGCAGTTTGAGCACAGGGAGTAACTATGGCTACACCTTC. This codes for CACSLSTGSNYGYTF.